The rows below give T cell receptor beta chains drawn from one sample of a study of shared clonotypes between healthy human individuals. The table came from immunoSEQ multiplex PCR; TCRdb's copy has only in-frame clones and leaves some out. Of about 2.3 million clones detected, just over 90% appear once; the ten largest clones hold 0.35% to 0.5%. Source material: naive CD4+ T cells from PBMCs. These receptors were taken from a man between 18 and 35 years old in good health. Some clones in this sample may be carry-over from other donors' samples. Both conserved end residues are part of each CDR3. The D gene is left open where the match is weak. A clone size is listed for some rows: how often the clone was seen (once, few, many), or a class if it is expanded.

v_gene,d_gene,abundance,j_gene,CDR3aa,CDR3nt
TRBV2,-,once,TRBJ2-2,CASSGFGANTGELFF,TGTGCCAGCAGTGGTTTCGGGGCGAACACCGGGGAGCTGTTTTTT
TRBV7-6,-,-,TRBJ2-1,CASSLALRRPNYNEQFF,TGTGCCAGCAGCTTAGCGCTTCGGAGGCCAAACTACAATGAGCAGTTCTTC
TRBV4-2,-,-,TRBJ2-6,CASSQGTLPLISGANVLTF,TGTGCCAGCAGCCAGGGTACACTCCCTCTAATCTCTGGGGCCAACGTCCTGACTTTC
TRBV6-1,-,-,TRBJ2-7,CASSARQNEQYF,TGTGCCAGCAGCGCCCGACAGAACGAGCAGTACTTC
TRBV18,-,-,TRBJ2-2,CASSPWAGNTGELFF,TGTGCCAGCTCACCATGGGCAGGGAACACCGGGGAGCTGTTTTTT
TRBV6-6,-,-,TRBJ2-7,CASSYLKGPYYEQYF,TGTGCCAGCAGTTACCTAAAGGGACCATACTACGAGCAGTACTTC
TRBV10-3,TRBD2,-,TRBJ2-3,CAIGSGTDTQYF,TGTGCCATCGGTAGCGGGACAGATACGCAGTATTTT
TRBV7-8,TRBD1,-,TRBJ1-4,CASSLGQVATNEKLFF,TGTGCCAGCAGCTTGGGACAGGTTGCCACTAATGAAAAACTGTTTTTT
TRBV5-1,TRBD1,-,TRBJ2-4,CASSLATGGQNIQYF,TGCGCCAGCAGCTTAGCGACAGGGGGCCAAAACATTCAGTACTTC
TRBV28,-,-,TRBJ2-7,CASRQGPGVVEVAYF,TGTGCCAGCAGACAAGGACCGGGGGTTGTGGAGGTTGCATACTTC